The entry below describes one T cell receptor beta chain. The antigen remains undetermined. V lost 1 base to trimming and J lost 0 bases; unmatched junction nucleotides: 3. The CDR3 runs to 17 residues. CDR1 and CDR2 (germline): MNHNS, SASEGT. Deep-level running was used for the assay. Ten immunoSEQ deep assay plates were used by the authors to sequence unsorted PBMC DNA. Produced via immunoSEQ multiplex PCR; TCRdb's table is partial and in-frame only. Here the sample spans about 470,000 clones, roughly 77% being singletons. These data are taken from a study of shared clonotypes between healthy human individuals. Study conclusions and caveats: Represented diversity, genetic and exposure-history alike, was limited by few donors. Tissues were not sampled, only blood, and their repertoires likely differ.

The sequencing sample was made of PBMCs. This chain connects TRBV6-1 to TRBJ2-7; the match to TRBD2 covers 13 bases. This receptor was obtained from a woman in her forties in good health. Some clones in this sample may be carry-over from other donors' samples. The CDR3 bases are TGTGCCAGCAGTGAAGGGGGACTAGCGGGGATCTCCTACGAGCAGTACTTC. Translated: CASSEGGLAGISYEQYF.